The rows below give T cell receptor beta chains drawn from one sample of a study of blood T cell repertoires in COVID-19. Produced via immunoSEQ multiplex PCR; TCRdb's table is partial and in-frame only. The sample consists of 50,000 to 75,000 clones, 85% to 95% of them appearing once. The sample comprised peripheral blood. The receptors originated from a man between 65 and 85 years old with active COVID-19. Both conserved end residues are part of each CDR3. D genes are given only for firm matches. The size field is filled for only some rows; it gives once, few, many or a size class.

TRBV6-2/TRBV6-3	.	TRBJ2-1	.	CASSLGGSGNEQFF	TGTGCCAGCAGTCTCGGGGGTTCCGGGAATGAGCAGTTCTTC
TRBV27	.	TRBJ2-2	.	CASSLSWENRGGELFF	TGTGCCAGCAGTTTATCGTGGGAAAATCGGGGCGGGGAGCTGTTTTTT
TRBV4-1	.	TRBJ1-1	TRBD1	CASSHQKGALSIRTRGTEAFF	TGCGCCAGCAGCCACCAAAAGGGGGCTCTTTCAATTCGCACACGGGGCACTGAAGCTTTCTTT
TRBV3-1/TRBV3-2	.	TRBJ2-5	.	CASSRFDGYQETQYF	TGTGCCAGCAGCAGATTCGACGGGTACCAAGAGACCCAGTACTTC
TRBV18	.	TRBJ1-3	TRBD1	CASSPRQGAGGNTIYF	TGTGCCAGCTCCCCTCGACAGGGGGCAGGAGGAAACACCATATATTTT
TRBV19	.	TRBJ2-5	TRBD1	CASSPVTGEETQYF	TGTGCCAGTAGTCCAGTAACAGGGGAAGAGACCCAGTACTTC
TRBV5-1	.	TRBJ2-2	TRBD2	CASSLAGGATGELFF	TGCGCCAGCAGCTTGGCCGGGGGGGCCACCGGGGAGCTGTTTTTT
TRBV10-2	.	TRBJ1-5	TRBD1	CASSAGQSNQPQHF	TGCGCCAGCAGTGCGGGACAGAGTAATCAGCCCCAGCATTTT
TRBV5-1	once	TRBJ2-1	.	CASSLVSGRNEQFF	TGCGCCAGCAGCTTGGTTAGTGGGAGGAATGAGCAGTTCTTC
TRBV9	.	TRBJ1-2	.	CASSVPPNYGYTF	TGTGCCAGCAGCGTACCTCCTAACTATGGCTACACCTTC
TRBV2	.	TRBJ2-7	.	CASRSGGEGRGAYEQYF	TGTGCCAGCAGGTCCGGTGGTGAAGGCCGCGGTGCCTACGAGCAGTACTTC
TRBV4-3	once	TRBJ1-5	.	CASSQDRAGFQPQHF	TGCGCCAGCAGCCAAGATAGGGCAGGGTTTCAGCCCCAGCATTTT
TRBV5-4	.	TRBJ2-3	TRBD2	CASSKNQRLASTDTQYF	TGTGCCAGCAGCAAGAACCAAAGACTAGCTAGCACAGATACGCAGTATTTT
TRBV24-1	once	TRBJ2-1	TRBD2	CATKSGGYNEQFF	TGTGCCACCAAGAGCGGGGGATACAATGAGCAGTTCTTC
TRBV19	.	TRBJ1-5	.	CASSIGDYSNQPQHF	TGTGCCAGTAGTATAGGAGATTATAGCAATCAGCCCCAGCATTTT
TRBV5-8	.	TRBJ1-2	.	CASSSQGVEGYTF	TGTGCCAGCAGCTCGCAAGGGGTCGAGGGCTACACCTTC
TRBV5-1	once	TRBJ2-1	TRBD2	CASSFGAGGEQFF	TGCGCCAGCAGCTTCGGGGCGGGGGGTGAGCAGTTCTTC
TRBV11-2	few	TRBJ1-5	TRBD1	CASSLGSGQGARQPQHF	TGTGCCAGCAGCTTGGGCAGTGGACAGGGGGCACGTCAGCCCCAGCATTTT
TRBV18	.	TRBJ1-2	.	CASSPTRDGYTF	TGTGCCAGCTCACCAACCCGGGATGGCTACACCTTC
TRBV7-2	.	TRBJ2-7	TRBD1	CASSPPQGVYEQYF	TGTGCCAGCAGCCCCCCACAGGGGGTCTACGAGCAGTACTTC
TRBV4-1	.	TRBJ2-1	TRBD2	CASSQDLFSGGLIGEQFF	TGCGCCAGCAGCCAAGATCTGTTTAGCGGGGGGCTAATCGGAGAGCAGTTCTTC
TRBV5-4	.	TRBJ2-1	.	CASSLDSSSYNEQFF	TGTGCCAGCAGCTTGGATTCTAGCTCCTACAATGAGCAGTTCTTC
TRBV10-3	.	TRBJ2-1	.	CAISESSYNEQFF	TGTGCCATCAGTGAGTCCAGTTACAATGAGCAGTTCTTC
TRBV18	.	TRBJ1-2	.	CASSPTPMTAHYGYTF	TGTGCCAGCTCACCTACACCTATGACAGCTCACTATGGCTACACCTTC
TRBV6-2/TRBV6-3	.	TRBJ1-1	TRBD1	CASSYGDRGRVAFF	TGTGCCAGCAGTTACGGGGACAGGGGGCGCGTGGCTTTCTTT
TRBV10-3	.	TRBJ2-5	.	CAISDSGGLGTQYF	TGTGCCATCAGTGATTCAGGGGGGTTGGGGACCCAGTACTTC
TRBV5-1	.	TRBJ2-2	.	CASRGGQSDGELFF	TGCGCCAGCAGGGGGGGACAGTCCGACGGGGAGCTGTTTTTT
TRBV9	once	TRBJ2-1	TRBD2	CASSESGTSEAEQFF	TGTGCCAGCAGCGAATCCGGGACTAGCGAGGCTGAGCAGTTCTTC
TRBV10-1	.	TRBJ1-1	.	CASSLASGTEAFF	TGCGCCAGCAGTTTAGCATCTGGGACTGAAGCTTTCTTT
TRBV7-5	.	TRBJ2-1	.	CARSRDRDQTYNEQFF	TGTGCCAGAAGCAGGGACAGGGACCAAACCTACAATGAGCAGTTCTTC
TRBV6-5	once	TRBJ1-4	.	CASSPQPTNEKLFF	TGTGCCAGCAGCCCACAGCCAACTAATGAAAAACTGTTTTTT
TRBV27	.	TRBJ1-2	.	CASTSLPSNYGYTF	TGTGCCAGCACCTCCCTCCCCAGTAACTATGGCTACACCTTC
TRBV4-2	.	TRBJ2-1	.	CASSQDLGGGADEQFF	TGTGCCAGCAGCCAAGATTTGGGAGGGGGGGCGGATGAGCAGTTCTTC
TRBV7-8	.	TRBJ1-4	.	CASSLLTVTNEKLFF	TGTGCCAGCAGCTTGCTGACAGTTACTAATGAAAAACTGTTTTTT
TRBV6-6	.	TRBJ1-5	.	CASKGGDQPQHF	TGTGCCAGCAAGGGGGGGGATCAGCCCCAGCATTTT
TRBV6-4	.	TRBJ2-1	TRBD2	CASSDSFRGGAYNEQFF	TGTGCCAGCAGTGACTCCTTTCGGGGGGGCGCCTACAATGAGCAGTTCTTC
TRBV27	once	TRBJ2-1	TRBD2	CASRPNKRGGIVNEQFF	TGTGCCAGCAGACCCAACAAGCGGGGGGGAATTGTCAATGAGCAGTTCTTC
TRBV19	.	TRBJ1-1	.	CASSIGQGGTEAFF	TGTGCCAGTAGTATAGGGCAGGGTGGCACTGAAGCTTTCTTT
TRBV28	.	TRBJ2-1	TRBD2	CAPQRGKINEQFF	TGTGCCCCGCAGCGGGGGAAAATCAATGAGCAGTTCTTC
TRBV5-6	.	TRBJ2-2	.	CATGGLGAGTGELFF	TGTGCCACCGGGGGTCTTGGGGCGGGCACCGGGGAGCTGTTTTTT
TRBV2	.	TRBJ2-2	.	CASSEEYLPGTGELFF	TGTGCCAGCAGTGAAGAGTATCTACCGGGGACCGGGGAGCTGTTTTTT
TRBV7-9	.	TRBJ2-3	.	CASRRVGLSTDTQYF	TGTGCCAGCCGCCGGGTGGGACTGAGCACAGATACGCAGTATTTT
TRBV10-3	.	TRBJ2-2	.	CATQGNTGELFF	TGTGCCACCCAGGGGAACACCGGGGAGCTGTTTTTT
TRBV7-9	.	TRBJ1-3	.	CASSLVVDLISGNTIYF	TGTGCCAGCAGCTTAGTAGTAGATCTGATCTCTGGAAACACCATATATTTT
TRBV9	.	TRBJ2-2	.	CASSANLGRNTGELFF	TGTGCCAGCAGCGCCAATTTAGGGAGAAACACCGGGGAGCTGTTTTTT